Below are 15 T cell receptor beta chains sequenced from a single sample in a study of control samples from healthy donors and cancer patients. Repertoires were generated with immunoSEQ multiplex PCR, while TCRdb's copy carries only in-frame clones and drops some. This sample has approximately 70,000 clones; roughly 82% occur once, and the top ten carry roughly 16%. Sequencing was done on a sample of blood. The receptor source for this set is a man aged 50-60 years in good health.

As for this clone: Other DNA variants within this sample encode the same CDR3. V gene TRBV18 combines with J gene TRBJ1-1; 10 bases fit TRBD1. The CDR3 spans 15 residues. J was trimmed by 1 base and V by 2 bases; bases with no gene match: 1. Germline V gene lookup returns CDR1 KGHSH and CDR2 LQKENI. The CDR3 region is CASSPRQGANTEAFF. The CDR3 DNA reads TGTGCCAGCTCACCAAGACAGGGGGCGAACACTGAAGCTTTCTTT. The variable domain in full, completed from reference TRBV18 and TRBJ1-1, reads NAGVMQNPRHLVRRRGQEARLRCSPMKGHSHVYWYRQLPEEGLKFMVYLQKENIIDESGMPKERFSAEFPKEGPSILRIQQVVRGDSAAYFCASSPRQGANTEAFFGQGTRLTVV.

V usage is TRBV7-2 and J usage is TRBJ2-7; 10 bases are shared with TRBD2. V lost 1 base and J lost 4; bases outside the gene matches: 7. This CDR3 contains 16 residues. Germline V lookup: CDR1 SGHTA, CDR2 FQGNSA. For the CDR3, the DNA is TGTGCCAGCAGCTTAGTGCGGGCTAGCGGGAGTTACGAGCAGTACTTC. Amino acid sequence: CASSLVRASGSYEQYF. Filled out from reference TRBV7-2 and TRBJ2-7, the complete variable domain reads GAGVSQSPSNKVTEKGKDVELRCDPISGHTALYWYRQSLGQGLEFLIYFQGNSAPDKSGLPSDRFSAERTGGSVSTLTIQRTQQEDSAVYLCASSLVRASGSYEQYFGPGTRLTVT.

The V call is TRBV5-1, the J call TRBJ2-1; TRBD2 matches 8 bases. The germline V gene encodes CDR1 SGHRS and CDR2 YFSETQ. This CDR3 region has 16 residues. V was pared by 6 bases and J by 1 base, with 9 bases of the junction left unmatched. The CDR3 loop is CASNQETSGSYNEQFF. The CDR3 bases are TGCGCCAGCAACCAGGAAACTAGCGGTTCCTACAATGAGCAGTTCTTC. The complete variable domain, with remaining parts taken from reference TRBV5-1 and TRBJ2-1, reads KAGVTQTPRYLIKTRGQQVTLSCSPISGHRSVSWYQQTPGQGLQFLFEYFSETQRNKGNFPGRFSGRQFSNSRSEMNVSTLELGDSALYLCASNQETSGSYNEQFFGPGTRLTVL.

The gene calls are TRBV4-3 and TRBJ2-5; either TRBD1 or TRBD2 may supply D (5 bases each). V dropped 2 bases and J dropped 4 bases, with 14 bases sitting between them. There are 15 residues in the CDR3. From germline, CDR1 is LGHNA and CDR2 YSLEER. As DNA, the CDR3 is TGCGCCAGCAGCCAAAACGGGACCGTGCGAGAGACCCAGTACTTC. Translating it yields CASSQNGTVRETQYF.

This clone was counted only a few times. The chain links TRBV23-1 to TRBJ1-2, with D perhaps matching TRBD1 (5 bases). TRBV23-1 is placed among ORFs of uncertain function. This CDR3 has 11 amino acids. The V end lost 10 bases, the J end lost 3 bases, and 9 bases lay between the germline ends. The CDR3 spells CATGRDYGYTF. CDR3 DNA sequence: TGCGCCACTGGCAGGGACTATGGCTACACCTTC.

The chain is built from TRBV7-2 and TRBJ2-7; 12 nucleotides match TRBD1. Germline trimming cut 5 bases from V and 7 bases from J; bases unmatched to any gene: 9. Germline CDR1 reads SGHTA; CDR2 reads FQGNSA. This CDR3 contains 15 residues. CDR3 sequence reads: CASSLLGQGASEQYF. The CDR3 DNA follows: TGTGCCAGCAGCCTCCTGGGACAGGGGGCGAGTGAGCAGTACTTC.

The V call is TRBV2, the J call TRBJ1-4; 7 bases map to TRBD1. The germline CDR1 and CDR2 sequences are SNHLY and FYNNEI. V trimming: 6 bases; J trimming: 0 bases; junction bases outside the gene matches: 16. CDR3 length: 19 residues. The CDR3 sequence is CASREVTGTDTPTNEKLFF. CDR3 DNA: TGTGCCAGCAGGGAGGTGACCGGGACAGATACTCCAACTAATGAAAAACTGTTTTTT.

J is TRBJ2-4 and V is TRBV7-9; TRBD1 is a possible D gene (5 bases). The CDR3 extends over 15 amino acids. Between the trimmed V and J ends, which lost 1 base and 8 bases, there was a span of 15 bases. Germline V gives CDR1 SEHNR, CDR2 FQNEAQ (reference sequence). The CDR3 DNA sequence: TGTGCCAGCAGCTTAGGTGGGGCGGTAGGTGACATTCAGTACTTC. Translated, it gives CASSLGGAVGDIQYF.

V gene TRBV12-5 combines with J gene TRBJ2-7; 9 positions agree with TRBD1. Per the germline V gene, CDR1 is LGHNT and CDR2 is FRNRAP. V gave up 3 bases and J gave up 5 bases; unmatched junction bases: 8. The CDR3 runs to 15 residues. The CDR3 DNA is TGTGCTAGTGGTTTTTCGGGACAGGGAGCCCACGAGCAGTACTTC. Amino acid sequence: CASGFSGQGAHEQYF.

J is TRBJ2-5 and V is TRBV11-3; TRBD2 aligns across 8 bases. Germline V gene sequence: CDR1 SGHNT, CDR2 YENEEA. The CDR3 extends over 14 amino acids. V was pared by 4 bases and J by 4 bases, with 5 bases of the junction left unmatched. CDR3 nucleotides: TGTGCCAGCAGCTCCCGGGAGGGAGGAGAGACCCAGTACTTC. Residues: CASSSREGGETQYF.

The V call is TRBV20-1, the J call TRBJ2-7, with 8 bases identical to TRBD2. This CDR3 contains 14 residues. Trimming cost V 3 bases and J 4 bases; bases outside gene matches: 8. Germline CDR1 DFQATT, CDR2 SNEGSKA (reference sequence). Here the CDR3 DNA reads TGCAGTGCTAGTCCCCTAGCGGGTGTGTACGAGCAGTACTTC. Translation gives CSASPLAGVYEQYF.

The chain uses TRBV4-3 and TRBJ1-2; D not certain. CDR1 is LGHNA, CDR2 YSLEER, per germline. The V and J ends lost 0 bases and 8 bases respectively, with 16 bases between them. This CDR3 region has 15 residues. DNA of the CDR3: TGCGCCAGCAGCCAAGATGTGGGGAATTCACGGGGCTACACCTTC. Translation: CASSQDVGNSRGYTF.

The chain combines TRBV6-2 or TRBV6-3 with TRBJ2-3, with 9 bases fitting TRBD2. This CDR3 has 17 amino acids. Per the germline V gene, CDR1 is MNHEY and CDR2 is SVGEGT. With V trimmed by 0 bases and J by 6 bases, 10 bases remained unmatched. As DNA, the CDR3 is TGTGCCAGCAGTTACTCTGGGGCGGGAGGGCCCGGTGATACGCAGTATTTT. Translation: CASSYSGAGGPGDTQYF.

The rearrangement joins TRBV6-1 to TRBJ2-1; 7 bases line up with TRBD2. Germline CDR1 and CDR2: MNHNS and SASEGT. The CDR3 sequence is 15 residues long. V shed 2 bases, J shed 8 bases, and the junction held 9 bases outside the gene matches. In DNA, the CDR3 is TGTGCCAGCAGTGAACACGGCGGGAGATCAGATGAGCAGTTCTTC. Translated, it gives CASSEHGGRSDEQFF.

The V gene is TRBV7-2, the J gene TRBJ2-3; D is undetermined. Per the germline V gene, CDR1 is SGHTA and CDR2 is FQGNSA. The V end was cut by 3 bases, the J end by 4 bases, with 11 bases between. The CDR3 is made up of 14 amino acids. As DNA, the CDR3 is TGTGCCAGCAGCTTCGACACAGTGGCAGATACGCAGTATTTT. Its translation is CASSFDTVADTQYF.